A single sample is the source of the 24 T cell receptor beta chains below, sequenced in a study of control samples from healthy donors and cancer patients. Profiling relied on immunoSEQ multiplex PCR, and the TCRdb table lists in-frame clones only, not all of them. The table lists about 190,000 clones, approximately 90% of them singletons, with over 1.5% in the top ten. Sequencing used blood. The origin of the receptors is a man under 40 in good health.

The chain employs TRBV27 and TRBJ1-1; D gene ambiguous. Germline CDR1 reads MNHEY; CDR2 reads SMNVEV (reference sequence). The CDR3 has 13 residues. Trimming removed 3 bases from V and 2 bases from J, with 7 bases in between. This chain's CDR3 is CASSFVVNTEAFF. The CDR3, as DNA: TGTGCCAGCAGTTTTGTGGTCAACACTGAAGCTTTCTTT.

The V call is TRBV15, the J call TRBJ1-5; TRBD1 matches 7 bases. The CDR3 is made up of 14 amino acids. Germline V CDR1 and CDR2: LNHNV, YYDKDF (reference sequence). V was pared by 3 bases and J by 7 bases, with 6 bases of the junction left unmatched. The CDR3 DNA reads TGTGCCACCAGCAGTAGGACAGGCGGGCAGCCCCAGCATTTT. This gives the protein CATSSRTGGQPQHF.

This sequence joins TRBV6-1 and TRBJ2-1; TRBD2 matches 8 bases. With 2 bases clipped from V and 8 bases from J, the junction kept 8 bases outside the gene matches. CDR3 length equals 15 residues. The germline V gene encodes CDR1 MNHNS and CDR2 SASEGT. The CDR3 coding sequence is TGTGCCAGCAGTGAACAAGCGGGGGTTGGTGATGAGCAGTTCTTC. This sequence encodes CASSEQAGVGDEQFF.

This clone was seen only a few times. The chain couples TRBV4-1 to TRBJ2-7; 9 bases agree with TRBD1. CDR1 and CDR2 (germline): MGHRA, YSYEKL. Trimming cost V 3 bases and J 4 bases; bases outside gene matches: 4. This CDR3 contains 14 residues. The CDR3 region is CASSQGDRVYEQYF. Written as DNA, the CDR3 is TGCGCCAGCAGCCAGGGGGACAGGGTATACGAGCAGTACTTC.

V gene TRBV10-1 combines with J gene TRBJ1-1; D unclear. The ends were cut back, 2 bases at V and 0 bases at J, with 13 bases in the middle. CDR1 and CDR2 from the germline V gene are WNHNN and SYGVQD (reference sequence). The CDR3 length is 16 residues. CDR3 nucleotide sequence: TGCGCCAGCAGTGAGACCAGGACGAGTATGAACACTGAAGCTTTCTTT. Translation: CASSETRTSMNTEAFF.

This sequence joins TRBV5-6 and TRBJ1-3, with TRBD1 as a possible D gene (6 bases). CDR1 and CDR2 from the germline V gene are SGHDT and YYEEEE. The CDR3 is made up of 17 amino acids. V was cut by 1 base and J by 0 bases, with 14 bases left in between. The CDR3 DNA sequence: TGTGCCAGCAGCTTGCAACCCACAGGGCTCTCTGGAAACACCATATATTTT. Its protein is CASSLQPTGLSGNTIYF.

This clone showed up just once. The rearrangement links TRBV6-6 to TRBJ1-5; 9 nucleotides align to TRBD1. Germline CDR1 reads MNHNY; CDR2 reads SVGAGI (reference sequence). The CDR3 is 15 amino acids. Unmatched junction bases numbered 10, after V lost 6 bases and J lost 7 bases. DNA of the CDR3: TGTGCCAGCAGCCGTTGGACAGGGGACAACCAGCCCCAGCATTTT. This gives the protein CASSRWTGDNQPQHF.

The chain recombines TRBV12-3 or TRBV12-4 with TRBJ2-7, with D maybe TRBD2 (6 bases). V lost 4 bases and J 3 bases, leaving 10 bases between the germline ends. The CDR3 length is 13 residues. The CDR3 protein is CASSWTNLYEQYF. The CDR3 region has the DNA TGTGCCAGCAGTTGGACTAACCTCTACGAGCAGTACTTC.

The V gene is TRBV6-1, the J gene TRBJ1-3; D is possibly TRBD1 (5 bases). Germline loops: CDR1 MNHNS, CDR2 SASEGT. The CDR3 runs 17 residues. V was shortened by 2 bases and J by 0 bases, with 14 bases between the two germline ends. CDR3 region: CASSEWGVELSGNTIYF. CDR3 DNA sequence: TGTGCCAGCAGTGAATGGGGGGTAGAGCTCTCTGGAAACACCATATATTTT.

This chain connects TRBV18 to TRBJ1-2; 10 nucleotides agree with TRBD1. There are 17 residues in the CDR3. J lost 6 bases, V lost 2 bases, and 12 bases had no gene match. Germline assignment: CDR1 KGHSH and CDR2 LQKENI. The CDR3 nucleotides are TGTGCCAGCTCACCAACGACGACAGGGGGCGCGGGGAATGGCTACACCTTC. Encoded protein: CASSPTTTGGAGNGYTF.

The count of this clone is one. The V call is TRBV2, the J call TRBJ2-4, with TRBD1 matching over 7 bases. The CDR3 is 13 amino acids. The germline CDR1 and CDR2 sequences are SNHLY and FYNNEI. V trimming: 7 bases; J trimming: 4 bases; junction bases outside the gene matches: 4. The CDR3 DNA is TGTGCCAGCACCCCGACAGGGAAAAACATTCAGTACTTC. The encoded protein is CASTPTGKNIQYF.

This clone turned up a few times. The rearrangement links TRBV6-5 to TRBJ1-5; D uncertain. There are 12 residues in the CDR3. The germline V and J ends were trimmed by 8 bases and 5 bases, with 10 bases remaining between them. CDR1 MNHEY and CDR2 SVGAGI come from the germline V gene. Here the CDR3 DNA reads TGTGCCAGCGGGCGTTTGGATCAGCCCCAGCATTTT. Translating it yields CASGRLDQPQHF.

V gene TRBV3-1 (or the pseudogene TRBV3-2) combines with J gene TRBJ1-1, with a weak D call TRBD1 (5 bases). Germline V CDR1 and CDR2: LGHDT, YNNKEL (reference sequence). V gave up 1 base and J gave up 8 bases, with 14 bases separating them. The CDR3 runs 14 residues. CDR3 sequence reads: CASSQGAGKGEAFF. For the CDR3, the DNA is TGTGCCAGCAGCCAAGGGGCAGGGAAGGGAGAAGCTTTCTTT.

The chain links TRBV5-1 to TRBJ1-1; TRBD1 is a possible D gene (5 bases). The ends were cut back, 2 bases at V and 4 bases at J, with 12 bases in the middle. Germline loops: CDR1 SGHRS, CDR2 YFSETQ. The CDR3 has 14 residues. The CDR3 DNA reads TGCGCCAGCAGCTTTTTTAACACAGGCACTGAAGCTTTCTTT. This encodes CASSFFNTGTEAFF.

The CDR3 sequence is CASSPPDRPTGELFF. CDR3 sequence (DNA): TGTGCCAGCTCACCACCAGACAGGCCCACCGGGGAGCTGTTTTTT. The J gene is TRBJ2-2, the V gene TRBV18; D possibly corresponds to TRBD1 (6 bases). The CDR3 totals 15 residues. CDR1 KGHSH and CDR2 LQKENI come from the germline V gene. The V end lost 0 bases, the J end lost 4 bases, and 9 bases lay between the germline ends. Using reference TRBV18 and TRBJ2-2 for the parts outside the CDR3, the full variable domain is NAGVMQNPRHLVRRRGQEARLRCSPMKGHSHVYWYRQLPEEGLKFMVYLQKENIIDESGMPKERFSAEFPKEGPSILRIQQVVRGDSAAYFCASSPPDRPTGELFFGEGSRLTVL.

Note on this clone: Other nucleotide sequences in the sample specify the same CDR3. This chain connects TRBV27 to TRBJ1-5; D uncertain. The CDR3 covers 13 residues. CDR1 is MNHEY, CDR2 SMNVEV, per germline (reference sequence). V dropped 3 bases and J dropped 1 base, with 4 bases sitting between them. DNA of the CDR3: TGTGCCAGCAGTTTGGACAGCAATCAGCCCCAGCATTTT. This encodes CASSLDSNQPQHF.

The CDR3 region is CAENQREGPGVFGEKLFF. Written as DNA, the CDR3 is TGTGCCGAAAACCAGAGGGAGGGACCCGGGGTTTTCGGTGAAAAACTGTTTTTT. This chain links TRBV5-6 with TRBJ1-4; D is perhaps TRBD1 (5 bases). Germline values: CDR1 SGHDT, CDR2 YYEEEE. V dropped 10 bases and J dropped 7 bases, with 32 bases sitting between them. This CDR3 has 18 residues.

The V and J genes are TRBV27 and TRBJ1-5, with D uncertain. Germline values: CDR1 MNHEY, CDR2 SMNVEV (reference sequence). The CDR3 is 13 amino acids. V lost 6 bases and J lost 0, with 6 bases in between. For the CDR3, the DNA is TGTGCCAGCAGCGGCTATAGCAATCAGCCCCAGCATTTT. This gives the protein CASSGYSNQPQHF.

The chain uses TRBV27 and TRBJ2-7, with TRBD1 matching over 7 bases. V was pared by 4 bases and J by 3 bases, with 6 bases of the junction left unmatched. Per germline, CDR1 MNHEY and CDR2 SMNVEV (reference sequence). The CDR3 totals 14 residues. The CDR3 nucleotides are TGTGCCAGCAGTTCAACAGGGGATAACTACGAGCAGTACTTC. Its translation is CASSSTGDNYEQYF.

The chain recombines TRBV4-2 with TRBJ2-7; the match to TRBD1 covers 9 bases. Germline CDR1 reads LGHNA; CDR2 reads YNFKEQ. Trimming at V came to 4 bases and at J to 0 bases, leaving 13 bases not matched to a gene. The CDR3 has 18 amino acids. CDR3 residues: CASSLLISGTGSSYEQYF. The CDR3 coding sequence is TGTGCCAGCAGCCTATTGATATCCGGGACAGGGAGCTCCTACGAGCAGTACTTC.

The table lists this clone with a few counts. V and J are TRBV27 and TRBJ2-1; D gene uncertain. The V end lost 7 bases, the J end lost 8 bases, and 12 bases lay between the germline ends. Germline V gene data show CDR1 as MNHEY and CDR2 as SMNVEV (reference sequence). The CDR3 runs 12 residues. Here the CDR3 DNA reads TGTGCCAGCACGACCATTGGGGATGAGCAGTTCTTC. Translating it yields CASTTIGDEQFF.

The CDR3 bases are TGTGCCATCGGGCAGGGCCAAGAGACCCAGTACTTC. This gives the protein CAIGQGQETQYF. This chain joins TRBV10-3 and TRBJ2-5, with D possibly TRBD1 on 5 matching bases. This CDR3 contains 12 residues. In germline, CDR1 is ENHRY, CDR2 SYGVKD. Trimming removed 8 bases at V and 1 base at J, with 8 bases between.

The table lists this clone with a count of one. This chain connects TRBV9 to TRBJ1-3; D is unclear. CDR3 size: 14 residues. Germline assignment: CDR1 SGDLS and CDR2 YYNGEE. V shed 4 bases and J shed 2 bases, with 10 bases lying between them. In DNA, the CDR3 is TGTGCCAGCAGCCTAGGAGGCACTGGAAACACCATATATTTT. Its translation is CASSLGGTGNTIYF.

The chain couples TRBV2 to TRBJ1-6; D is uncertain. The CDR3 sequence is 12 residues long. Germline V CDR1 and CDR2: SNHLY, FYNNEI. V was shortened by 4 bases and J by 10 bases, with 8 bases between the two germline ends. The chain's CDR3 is CASSGAASPLHF. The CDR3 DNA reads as TGTGCCAGCAGTGGGGCAGCCTCACCCCTCCACTTT.